The rows below give T cell receptor beta chains drawn from one sample of a study of T cells in Graves' hyperthyroidism and ophthalmopathy. TCRdb fed the multiplex PCR reads into MiXCR, producing one record per CDR3 protein. The table has roughly 380,000 distinct CDR3 sequences, roughly 15% seen once; the top ten hold less than 6.5%. The material sequenced was blood. The receptor set was obtained from a woman between 18 and 30 years old with Graves' hyperthyroidism. Both conserved end residues are part of each CDR3. D genes are given only for firm matches. The size entry is marked missing in some rows and otherwise reads once, few, many or a size class.

j_call d_call clone_size v_call cdr3_aa cdr3_nt
TRBJ1-3 NA few TRBV7-2 CASRDVAGNTIYF TGTGCCAGCAGGGATGTAGCTGGAAACACCATATATTTT
TRBJ2-7 TRBD1 many TRBV10-3 CAIGTVSSYEQYF TGTGCCATCGGGACAGTTAGCTCCTACGAGCAGTACTTC
TRBJ1-6 NA NA TRBV5-1 CASSLDTRFSTNSPLHF TGCGCCAGCAGCTTGGATACTAGATTCTCAACCAACTCACCCCTCCACTTT
TRBJ1-1 NA few TRBV5-1 CASSQGSRNTEAFF TGCGCCAGCAGCCAAGGGTCACGGAACACTGAAGCTTTCTTT
TRBJ1-1 NA many TRBV2 CASSEGGGGTEAFF TGTGCCAGCAGTGAAGGTGGTGGGGGGACTGAAGCTTTCTTT
TRBJ2-7 TRBD1 few TRBV4-1 CASSQDRGPTYEQYF TGCGCCAGCAGCCAAGACAGGGGGCCTACCTACGAGCAGTACTTC
TRBJ1-2 TRBD1 many TRBV5-6 CASNPQGARGYTF TGTGCCAGCAACCCCCAGGGGGCGAGGGGCTACACCTTC
TRBJ1-2 TRBD1 many TRBV7-2 CASSLTGATYGYTF TGTGCCAGCAGCTTAACAGGGGCAACCTATGGCTACACCTTC
TRBJ2-4 NA many TRBV6-1 CASSEVVGGPPADIQYF TGTGCCAGCAGTGAAGTCGTGGGAGGCCCCCCAGCAGACATTCAGTACTTC
TRBJ2-2 NA few TRBV29-1 CSVKNTGELFF TGCAGCGTTAAGAACACCGGGGAGCTGTTTTTT
TRBJ1-5 NA many TRBV2 CASSNPGIGNQPQHF TGTGCCAGCAGTAATCCCGGGATTGGCAATCAGCCCCAGCATTTT
TRBJ2-1 NA NA TRBV18 CASSLTPGRLYNEQFF TGTGCCAGCTCCCTCACACCCGGGAGACTTTACAATGAGCAGTTCTTC
TRBJ1-2 TRBD1 NA TRBV29-1 CSAGGPDRANYGYTF TGCAGCGCTGGGGGGCCGGACAGGGCTAACTATGGCTACACCTTC
TRBJ1-3 NA NA TRBV12-3/TRBV12-4 CASSLKPGPSGNTIYF TGTGCCAGCAGCTTAAAGCCGGGTCCCTCTGGAAACACCATATATTTT
TRBJ1-1 NA many TRBV20-1 CSAVEGVPEAFF TGCAGTGCCGTGGAAGGGGTGCCTGAAGCTTTCTTT
TRBJ1-1 NA many TRBV11-2 CASSLEPGWNTEAFF TGTGCCAGCAGCTTAGAGCCGGGGTGGAACACTGAAGCTTTCTTT
TRBJ2-2 TRBD2 NA TRBV19 CASSMGLAGGPNTGELFF TGTGCCAGTAGTATGGGGCTAGCGGGAGGCCCAAACACCGGGGAGCTGTTTTTT
TRBJ1-2 NA many TRBV24-1 CATSDSGSNYGYTF TGTGCCACCAGTGATTCGGGATCTAACTATGGCTACACCTTC
TRBJ2-1 NA many TRBV2 CASRAAGSEQFF TGTGCCAGCAGAGCCGCGGGTTCTGAGCAGTTCTTC
TRBJ2-7 TRBD2 many TRBV6-4 CASRELAGGPYEQYF TGTGCCAGCAGGGAACTAGCGGGAGGGCCCTACGAGCAGTACTTC
TRBJ2-2 TRBD2 many TRBV28 CASRLAGGQNTGELFF TGTGCCAGTCGACTAGCGGGAGGCCAGAACACCGGGGAGCTGTTTTTT
TRBJ2-7 TRBD2 many TRBV28 CASSGTGGLAGVSYEQYF TGTGCCAGCAGTGGGACAGGGGGACTAGCGGGAGTGTCCTACGAGCAGTACTTC
TRBJ2-6 NA many TRBV5-5 CASSFSGAGANVLTF TGTGCCAGCAGCTTTTCGGGGGCTGGGGCCAACGTCCTGACTTTC
TRBJ2-6 NA few TRBV16 CASSQFRVSGANVLTF TGTGCCAGCAGCCAATTTCGGGTCTCTGGGGCCAACGTCCTGACTTTC
TRBJ1-1 NA many TRBV2 CASDSLRNTEAFF TGTGCCAGCGACAGCTTAAGGAACACTGAAGCTTTCTTT
TRBJ2-1 TRBD2 many TRBV4-3 CASSQDSATSGRTNEQFF TGCGCCAGCAGCCAAGATTCGGCGACTAGCGGGAGAACCAATGAGCAGTTCTTC
TRBJ2-1 TRBD1 many TRBV2 CASSDGQGRYNEQFF TGTGCCAGCAGTGATGGACAGGGCCGATACAATGAGCAGTTCTTC
TRBJ2-7 TRBD2 many TRBV4-2 CASSPALLAGDGYEQYF TGTGCCAGCAGCCCTGCACTACTAGCGGGAGATGGTTACGAGCAGTACTTC
TRBJ2-3 NA many TRBV6-5 CASSYSVTDTQYF TGTGCCAGCAGTTACTCGGTGACAGATACGCAGTATTTT
TRBJ2-5 NA few TRBV7-9 CASSLGAGKETQYF TGTGCCAGCAGCTTAGGCGCAGGGAAAGAGACCCAGTACTTC
TRBJ1-5 NA few TRBV10-1 CASSEYGNQPQHF TGCGCCAGCAGTGAGTACGGGAATCAGCCCCAGCATTTT
TRBJ2-1 TRBD2 few TRBV5-6 CASSLGRSSGRWSYNEQFF TGTGCCAGCAGCTTGGGTCGGAGTAGCGGGAGGTGGTCCTACAATGAGCAGTTCTTC
TRBJ1-3 NA NA TRBV20-1 CSARGENTIYF TGCAGTGCTAGAGGGGAAAACACCATATATTTT
TRBJ1-2 TRBD1 many TRBV6-1 CASSRTGNYGYTF TGTGCCAGCAGCCGGACAGGGAACTATGGCTACACCTTC
TRBJ2-3 NA few TRBV12-3/TRBV12-4 CASSLMETDTQYF TGTGCCAGCAGTTTAATGGAAACAGATACGCAGTATTTT
TRBJ2-7 NA NA TRBV20-1 CSARDFKAEKYEQYF TGCAGTGCTAGAGATTTTAAAGCGGAGAAATACGAGCAGTACTTC
TRBJ2-5 TRBD2 few TRBV5-1 CASSLGLAGLAQYF TGCGCCAGCAGCTTGGGCCTAGCGGGACTGGCCCAGTACTTC
TRBJ2-3 TRBD2 few TRBV10-3 CAISDGRDTQYF TGTGCCATCAGTGACGGGAGGGATACGCAGTATTTT
TRBJ1-2 TRBD1 many TRBV28 CASSLLQGAYGYTF TGTGCCAGCAGTTTATTACAGGGGGCCTATGGCTACACCTTC
TRBJ2-1 NA few TRBV7-9 CANSPQRGAYNEQFF TGTGCCAACAGCCCCCAGCGCGGCGCCTACAATGAGCAGTTCTTC